A selection of T cell receptor beta chains follows, all from one sample in a study of Ad26.COV2.S vaccination and SARS-CoV-2 variants. Produced via immunoSEQ multiplex PCR; TCRdb's table is partial and in-frame only. The repertoire holds about 350,000 clones, with approximately 90% as singletons. Sequenced here: peripheral blood, sampled in a trial of Ad26.COV2.S vaccine versus placebo. These receptors all come from a person aged 18 to 59 who received the Ad26.COV2.S COVID-19 vaccine or a placebo. CDR3s include the opening cysteine and the closing phenylalanine or tryptophan. The D gene is left open where the match is weak. Only some rows state a clone size, as once, few, many or a class for expanded clones.

size	J	V	D	CDR3	DNA
once	TRBJ2-2	TRBV11-2	.	CASSLTTQGRFTGELFF	TGTGCCAGCAGCTTAACGACACAGGGTAGATTTACCGGGGAGCTGTTTTTT
once	TRBJ1-4	TRBV18	TRBD1	CASSPPNRGNEKLFF	TGTGCCAGCTCACCACCAAACAGGGGGAATGAAAAACTGTTTTTT
.	TRBJ1-1	TRBV9	.	CASSVGSSNTEAFF	TGTGCCAGCAGCGTGGGCAGCTCCAACACTGAAGCTTTCTTT
.	TRBJ1-5	TRBV19	TRBD1	CASSAGGKSNQPQHF	TGTGCCAGTAGTGCAGGGGGGAAGAGCAATCAGCCCCAGCATTTT
few	TRBJ1-4	TRBV6-5	TRBD1	CASTPQGVDEKLFF	TGTGCCAGCACCCCGCAGGGGGTTGATGAAAAACTGTTTTTT
.	TRBJ1-2	TRBV5-5	.	CASSLTGSPYGYTF	TGTGCCAGCAGCCTCACAGGGTCCCCCTATGGCTACACCTTC
.	TRBJ2-1	TRBV28	TRBD2	CASSPRAGGRGEQFF	TGTGCCAGCAGCCCTCGTGCGGGGGGGCGGGGTGAGCAGTTCTTC
.	TRBJ1-1	TRBV7-8	.	CASSPAPTVPEAFF	TGTGCCAGCAGCCCTGCTCCGACAGTTCCTGAAGCTTTCTTT
.	TRBJ2-7	TRBV7-2	.	CASSFHQGGEQYF	TGTGCCAGCAGCTTCCACCAGGGGGGAGAGCAGTACTTC
.	TRBJ1-5	TRBV2	.	CASSAGGRSNQPQHF	TGTGCCAGCAGTGCGGGGGGCAGGAGCAATCAGCCCCAGCATTTT
.	TRBJ2-1	TRBV24-1	.	CATSGGSYNEQFF	TGTGCCACCAGTGGAGGCTCCTACAATGAGCAGTTCTTC
.	TRBJ2-6	TRBV29-1	.	CSAKSGANVLTF	TGCAGCGCCAAGTCTGGGGCCAACGTCCTGACTTTC
.	TRBJ2-1	TRBV5-4	TRBD2	CATQPGLAGEYEQFF	TGTGCCACCCAGCCGGGACTAGCGGGAGAATATGAGCAGTTCTTC
.	TRBJ2-1	TRBV29-1	TRBD1	CSSRDSSYNEQFF	TGCAGCTCCCGGGACAGCTCCTACAATGAGCAGTTCTTC
few	TRBJ1-2	TRBV5-1	TRBD1	CASSYSTGDYGYTF	TGCGCCAGCAGCTACAGCACAGGGGACTATGGCTACACCTTC
.	TRBJ1-4	TRBV6-5	.	CASSYGLPGEKLFF	TGTGCCAGCAGTTACGGCCTTCCTGGGGAAAAACTGTTTTTT
once	TRBJ2-1	TRBV5-8	.	CASSLGLHSYNEQFF	TGTGCCAGCAGCTTGGGGCTGCACTCCTACAATGAGCAGTTCTTC
.	TRBJ2-2	TRBV7-3	.	CASSQYAGELFF	TGTGCCAGCTCCCAATATGCCGGGGAGCTGTTTTTT
.	TRBJ2-7	TRBV24-1	TRBD1	CATSDPDRGYEQYF	TGTGCCACCAGTGATCCGGACAGGGGGTACGAGCAGTACTTC
.	TRBJ2-7	TRBV2	.	CASSETTSSYEQYF	TGTGCCAGCAGTGAAACGACCAGCTCCTACGAGCAGTACTTC
.	TRBJ2-7	TRBV30	TRBD2	CAWSSTRASGRTYEQYF	TGTGCCTGGAGTTCAACTCGGGCTAGCGGGCGTACCTACGAGCAGTACTTC
.	TRBJ1-5	TRBV19	.	CASSIVGGGNQPQHF	TGTGCCAGTAGTATAGTTGGGGGTGGCAATCAGCCCCAGCATTTT
.	TRBJ2-2	TRBV5-1	TRBD1	CASSLAVRGFDTGELFF	TGCGCCAGCAGCTTGGCCGTCAGGGGGTTTGACACCGGGGAGCTGTTTTTT
.	TRBJ1-1	TRBV7-3	.	CASSLEPGPLTSDTEAFF	TGTGCCAGCAGCTTGGAACCGGGACCCTTAACTTCGGACACTGAAGCTTTCTTT